The 27 T cell receptor beta chains reported below all come from one sample, sequenced in a study of cytomegalovirus exposure and HLA in healthy donors. The PCR made use of 60 Vbeta and 13 Jbeta primers. TCRdb's table, derived via immunoSEQ multiplex PCR, lists solely in-frame clones and lacks some. The sample has roughly 180,000 clones; 76% are singletons. Sequenced sample: PBMCs. The receptors were sampled from a man younger than 30 in good health and CMV-seronegative.

V is TRBV10-3 and J is TRBJ2-7; 9 bases fit TRBD1. Trimming removed 6 bases from V and 6 bases from J; junction bases left unmatched: 9. Germline CDR1 and CDR2: ENHRY and SYGVKD. The CDR3 contains 14 residues. CDR3 nucleotide sequence: TGTGCCATCAGCACCGGGACAGGGCTGTTCGAGCAGTACTTC. The encoded protein is CAISTGTGLFEQYF.

This chain joins TRBV4-2 and TRBJ2-1, with a tentative D call TRBD2 (7 bases). The V gene lost 4 bases and the J gene lost 8 bases, with 18 bases spanning the gap. Germline values: CDR1 LGHNA, CDR2 YNFKEQ. The CDR3 spans 15 residues. The chain's CDR3 is CASSPALLGGDEQFF. The CDR3 region has the DNA TGTGCCAGCAGCCCCGCCTTATTAGGGGGGGATGAGCAGTTCTTC.

The V call is TRBV7-9, the J call TRBJ1-6; a possible D gene is TRBD1 (6 bases). CDR1 is SEHNR, CDR2 FQNEAQ, per germline (reference sequence). CDR3 length equals 15 residues. V lost 1 base to trimming and J lost 7 bases, with 11 bases between them. CDR3 in DNA: TGTGCCAGCAGCTTAGTAGGGGGTTTGAATTCACCCCTCCACTTT. Its translation: CASSLVGGLNSPLHF.

V is TRBV30 and J is TRBJ1-3; D may be TRBD1 (6 bases). Trimming left V 6 bases short and J 0 bases short, with 15 bases between. Germline V gene lookup returns CDR1 GTSNPN and CDR2 SVGIG (reference sequence). The CDR3 sequence is 15 residues long. For the CDR3, the DNA is TGTGCCTGCCACCCCGGACAGAGCTCTGGAAACACCATATATTTT. Protein sequence: CACHPGQSSGNTIYF.

The rearrangement links TRBV4-1 to TRBJ1-4; the D gene is possibly TRBD1 (6 bases). The CDR3 is 15 residues long. V was cut by 0 bases and J by 6 bases, with 11 bases left in between. Germline-derived CDR1 and CDR2 are MGHRA and YSYEKL. The CDR3: CASSQERGGDEKLFF. The CDR3 bases are TGCGCCAGCAGCCAAGAGAGGGGGGGCGATGAAAAACTGTTTTTT.

The chain has TRBV19 and TRBJ2-7, with D tentatively TRBD2 (6 bases). Germline lookup yields CDR1 LNHDA and CDR2 SQIVND (reference sequence). With 6 bases removed from V and 4 bases from J, the gap between germline ends came to 16 bases. The CDR3 spans 14 residues. CDR3 sequence: CASRPSGLPYEQYF. The CDR3 DNA sequence: TGTGCCAGTAGACCCTCGGGACTTCCATACGAGCAGTACTTC.

The V call is TRBV4-1, the J call TRBJ2-3; perhaps TRBD1 as D (6 bases). The germline V gene has CDR1 MGHRA and CDR2 YSYEKL. Trimming shortened V by 1 base and J by 2 bases, and 10 bases separated the two germline ends. The CDR3 contains 15 residues. For the CDR3, the DNA is TGCGCCAGCAGCCAAGGCAGGGGAGACACAGATACGCAGTATTTT. It is translated as CASSQGRGDTDTQYF.

The J gene is TRBJ2-2, the V gene TRBV27, with 13 bases aligning to TRBD2. Germline CDR1 and CDR2: MNHEY and SMNVEV (reference sequence). This CDR3 spans 18 amino acids. J lost 7 bases, V lost 5 bases, and 13 bases had no gene match. For the CDR3, the DNA is TGTGCCAGCAGTCACCGAAGACTAGCGGGGGGCCTTAGCGGGGAGCTGTTTTTT. As protein: CASSHRRLAGGLSGELFF.

This clone has more than one count but fewer than ten. This rearrangement joins TRBV5-8 to TRBJ2-1, with D possibly TRBD1 on 7 matching bases. The length of the CDR3 is 15 residues. Germline CDR1 reads SGHTS; CDR2 reads YDEGEE. V was pared by 3 bases and J by 1 base, with 11 bases between. The CDR3 protein is CASSSTGRSYNEQFF. The CDR3 nucleotides are TGTGCCAGCAGCTCGACAGGGAGGTCCTACAATGAGCAGTTCTTC.

V and J are TRBV7-2 and TRBJ1-5; TRBD1 matches at 9 bases. The germline V gene has CDR1 SGHTA and CDR2 FQGNSA. The trim removed 0 bases at V and 7 bases at J, leaving 7 bases unmatched. CDR3 length: 16 residues. CDR3 nucleotides: TGTGCCAGCAGCTTAGCCCCACAGGGGGCAGGACAGCCCCAGCATTTT. Translating it yields CASSLAPQGAGQPQHF.

This chain joins TRBV29-1 and TRBJ2-2; 7 bases agree with TRBD1. Germline V gives CDR1 SQVTM, CDR2 ANQGSEA. The V segment lost 5 bases and the J segment 5 bases; nucleotides outside the gene matches: 11. The CDR3 is made up of 15 amino acids. CDR3 nucleotide sequence: TGCAGCGTTTCGTACAGGGGTAGAAGGACCGGGGAGCTGTTTTTT. Its protein is CSVSYRGRRTGELFF.

The gene calls are TRBV9 and TRBJ2-7; 9 nucleotides line up with TRBD2. The CDR3 length is 15 residues. Germline V CDR1 and CDR2: SGDLS, YYNGEE. Trimming at V came to 4 bases and at J to 2 bases, leaving 7 bases not matched to a gene. The CDR3 region has the DNA TGTGCCAGCAGCTTTAGCGGGAGAGGTCCCTACGAGCAGTACTTC. As protein: CASSFSGRGPYEQYF. The complete variable domain, with remaining parts taken from reference TRBV9 and TRBJ2-7, reads DSGVTQTPKHLITATGQRVTLRCSPRSGDLSVYWYQQSLDQGLQFLIQYYNGEERAKGNILERFSAQQFPDLHSELNLSSLELGDSALYFCASSFSGRGPYEQYFGPGTRLTVT.

The CDR3 reads CASSFPGTGGNQPQHF. In DNA, the CDR3 is TGTGCCAGCAGTTTCCCCGGGACAGGGGGGAATCAGCCCCAGCATTTT. J is TRBJ1-5 and V is TRBV6-5; 11 bases map to TRBD1. V lost 4 bases, J lost 4 bases, and 6 bases stayed unmatched. CDR3 size: 16 residues. CDR1 and CDR2 from the germline V gene are MNHEY and SVGAGI.

Only one count was recorded for this clone. The rearrangement links TRBV9 to TRBJ2-7; the match to TRBD1 covers 9 bases. V shed 3 bases and J 6 bases; nucleotides not matched to a gene: 7. CDR1 SGDLS and CDR2 YYNGEE come from the germline V gene. The CDR3 is 14 residues long. CDR3 sequence (DNA): TGTGCCAGCAGCGAACACGGACAGGGGACCGAGCAGTACTTC. Residues: CASSEHGQGTEQYF.

The chain uses TRBV28 and TRBJ1-1; D not certain. V was shortened by 6 bases and J by 1 base, with 18 bases between the two germline ends. The V gene's germline CDR1 is MDHEN and CDR2 SYDVKM. The CDR3 runs to 16 residues. The CDR3 sequence is CASRLSPGAGNTEAFF. In DNA form, the CDR3 reads TGTGCCAGCAGACTATCCCCGGGCGCGGGGAACACTGAAGCTTTCTTT.

The chain links TRBV6-5 to TRBJ1-4; no definite D call. The CDR3 has 14 residues. V was trimmed by 5 bases and J by 13 bases, leaving 20 bases between them. The germline gives CDR1 MNHEY, CDR2 SVGAGI. CDR3 nucleotide sequence: TGTGCCAGCAGTCAAACCCTAAGCCAGGTCGGACTGTTTTTT. Translating it yields CASSQTLSQVGLFF.

In its sample, this clone was seen a few times. The chain couples TRBV7-2 to TRBJ1-1, with D uncertain. The V end lost 6 bases, the J end lost 7 bases, and 12 bases lay between the germline ends. CDR1 is SGHTA and CDR2 is FQGNSA in the germline V gene. This CDR3 is 12 amino acids long. The CDR3: CASSPPEGEAFF. The DNA of the CDR3 is TGTGCCAGCAGTCCCCCGGAGGGTGAAGCTTTCTTT.

The chain employs TRBV2 and TRBJ1-2; tentative D call: TRBD1 (5 bases). CDR3 length equals 12 residues. V was clipped by 3 bases and J by 8 bases, with 10 bases between them. CDR1 is SNHLY, CDR2 FYNNEI, per germline. CDR3 sequence: CASSEHRRGYTF. CDR3 DNA sequence: TGTGCCAGCAGTGAGCACAGGAGAGGCTACACCTTC.

The genes are TRBV5-4 and TRBJ2-7, with D possibly TRBD2 on 5 matching bases. CDR1 is SGHNT and CDR2 is YYREEE in the germline V gene (reference sequence). Between the trimmed V and J ends, which lost 4 bases and 6 bases, there was a span of 14 bases. The CDR3 length is 13 residues. The CDR3: CASSRAGAAEQYF. DNA of the CDR3: TGTGCCAGCAGCCGAGCAGGAGCGGCCGAGCAGTACTTC. The whole variable domain, remainder taken from reference TRBV5-4 and TRBJ2-7, is ETGVTQSPTHLIKTRGQQVTLRCSSQSGHNTVSWYQQALGQGPQFIFQYYREEENGRGNFPPRFSGLQFPNYSSELNVNALELDDSALYLCASSRAGAAEQYFGPGTRLTVT.

The V call is TRBV5-1, the J call TRBJ2-7, with D possibly TRBD2 on 6 matching bases. The CDR3 is 15 residues long. V was shortened by 0 bases and J by 4 bases, with 14 bases between the two germline ends. Germline values: CDR1 SGHRS, CDR2 YFSETQ. The DNA of the CDR3 is TGCGCCAGCAGCTTGGCCAGTGGCGGGGAGTACGAGCAGTACTTC. It yields the protein CASSLASGGEYEQYF.

The chain employs TRBV11-3 and TRBJ1-1, with 7 bases aligning to TRBD1. This CDR3 is 14 amino acids long. The J segment lost 0 bases and the V segment lost 6 bases, leaving 4 bases of the junction unmatched. The germline CDR1 and CDR2 sequences are SGHNT and YENEEA. CDR3 nucleotides: TGTGCCAGCAGTCGGGACAGCCTGAACACTGAAGCTTTCTTT. Its protein product is CASSRDSLNTEAFF.

The J gene is TRBJ1-6, the V gene TRBV29-1; possibly TRBD1 for D (6 bases). This CDR3 comprises 12 residues. The V gene's germline CDR1 is SQVTM and CDR2 ANQGSEA. Deletions cut 6 bases from V and 13 bases from J, with 16 bases between. CDR3 sequence: CSVETEGGPLHF. The CDR3 region has the DNA TGCAGCGTAGAAACGGAGGGGGGGCCCCTCCACTTT.

This clone was found once. This chain joins TRBV19 and TRBJ2-7, with D tentatively TRBD1 (5 bases). The germline V and J ends were trimmed by 8 bases and 2 bases, with 7 bases remaining between them. The CDR3 is made up of 11 amino acids. CDR1 LNHDA and CDR2 SQIVND come from the germline V gene (reference sequence). The CDR3 coding sequence is TGTGCCAGTGGGGCAGCCTACGAGCAGTACTTC. Translating gives CASGAAYEQYF.

The chain joins TRBV5-8 to TRBJ1-3; D might be TRBD1 (5 bases). Trimming shortened V by 3 bases and J by 7 bases, and 8 bases separated the two germline ends. The CDR3 is 12 amino acids. CDR1 and CDR2 from the germline V gene are SGHTS and YDEGEE. The CDR3 bases are TGTGCCAGCAGCTACGGGGGGAACACCATATATTTT. Translation gives CASSYGGNTIYF.

This chain joins TRBV9 and TRBJ1-2; D is unclear. V dropped 0 bases and J dropped 10 bases, with 13 bases sitting between them. The germline CDR1 and CDR2 sequences are SGDLS and YYNGEE. The CDR3 extends over 13 amino acids. In DNA form, the CDR3 reads TGTGCCAGCAGCGTAGACCCCCAGGCCCACTACACCTTC. Translated, it gives CASSVDPQAHYTF.

This clone has a single count. The chain employs TRBV6-5 and TRBJ1-3; D call uncertain. V dropped 5 bases and J dropped 0 bases, with 5 bases sitting between them. The CDR3 is 13 amino acids. The germline V gene encodes CDR1 MNHEY and CDR2 SVGAGI. CDR3 loop: CASSQNSGNTIYF. CDR3 DNA: TGTGCCAGCAGTCAGAACTCTGGAAACACCATATATTTT.

This chain links TRBV29-1 with TRBJ2-1; 8 bases map to TRBD2. The germline V gene has CDR1 SQVTM and CDR2 ANQGSEA. The CDR3 has 21 amino acids. The trim removed 1 base at V and 6 bases at J, leaving 26 bases unmatched. CDR3 in amino acids: CSVEGKPMEVSGIGPTNEQFF. The DNA for the CDR3 is TGCAGCGTTGAAGGAAAACCCATGGAGGTTAGCGGGATTGGACCGACCAATGAGCAGTTCTTC.